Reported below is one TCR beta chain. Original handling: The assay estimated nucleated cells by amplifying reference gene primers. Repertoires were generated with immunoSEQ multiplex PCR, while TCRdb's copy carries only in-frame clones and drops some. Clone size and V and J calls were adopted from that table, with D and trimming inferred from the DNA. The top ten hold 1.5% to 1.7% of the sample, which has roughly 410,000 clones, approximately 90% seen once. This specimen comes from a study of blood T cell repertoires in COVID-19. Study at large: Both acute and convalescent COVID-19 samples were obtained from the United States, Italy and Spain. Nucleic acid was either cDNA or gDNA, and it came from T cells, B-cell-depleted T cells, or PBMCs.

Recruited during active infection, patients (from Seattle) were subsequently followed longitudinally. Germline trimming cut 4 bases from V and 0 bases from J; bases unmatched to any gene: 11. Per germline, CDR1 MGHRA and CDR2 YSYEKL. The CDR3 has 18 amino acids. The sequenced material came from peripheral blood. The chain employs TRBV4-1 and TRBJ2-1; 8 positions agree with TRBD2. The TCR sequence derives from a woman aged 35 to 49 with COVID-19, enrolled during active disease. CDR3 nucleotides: TGCGCCAGCAGCCCAGCCCCGGCGGGAGGCCTCTCCTACAATGAGCAGTTCTTC. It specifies CASSPAPAGGLSYNEQFF.